This T cell receptor beta chain was obtained from a study of naive CD8 T cells in extremely preterm neonates. Points from the study as a whole: CDR3 nucleotide sharing was approximately 2.8% in preterm, about 0.44% term, more than 0.025% children, over 0.0085% adults. Preterm infants showed shorter CDR3s, fewer N additions and less trimming than older groups.

Measured with immunoSEQ multiplex PCR; TCRdb has only the in-frame clones, and not every one. The sample comprises about 4,900 clones, around 97% of which are singletons, and 0.47% rests with the top ten. With respect to this clone: Its target is unknown.

Cord blood came from elective full-term cesareans at about 37-42 weeks without labor or membrane rupture. Sorting kept Annexin V-negative CD3+CD8+CD45RA+CCR7+ naive T cells. CDR3 size: 14 residues. Trimming left V 3 bases short and J 2 bases short, with 12 bases between. CDR1 and CDR2 from the germline V gene are SQVTM and ANQGSEA. Sequenced material: naive CD8+ T cells from cord blood. V is TRBV29-1 and J is TRBJ2-3; D is perhaps TRBD2 (5 bases). This sequence was found in a newborn in good health. The CDR3 is CSVDEGDPTDTQYF. In nucleotides, the CDR3 is TGCAGCGTTGACGAGGGTGACCCCACAGATACGCAGTATTTT.